This T cell receptor beta chain was sequenced for a study of shared clonotypes between healthy human individuals. The deep-level immunoSEQ assay was used. Using immunoSEQ multiplex PCR, the repertoire was profiled, and TCRdb retains in-frame clones only, with some absent. This table holds about 610,000 clones, around 96% found once. The naive CD8 fraction comprised CD45RO-negative cells positively selected for CCR7 and excluded terminally differentiated effector memory CD45RA+ cells. Every donor was a Caucasian adult from Nashville, Tennessee. V gave up 5 bases and J gave up 6 bases, with 11 bases separating them. This CDR3 region has 13 residues. The V gene's germline CDR1 is MGHDK and CDR2 SYGVNS. General study points: Among donors, the sharing of clonotypes was expected to be influenced by sequencing depth.

As concerns this clone: What it binds is not known.

The sequenced sample consisted of naive CD8+ T cells sorted from blood. The TCR sequence derives from a woman in her 30s in good health. V usage is TRBV25-1 and J usage is TRBJ1-5; D is undetermined. The CDR3 region is CASSLQTGQPQHF. CDR3 sequence (DNA): TGTGCCAGCAGTTTACAGACGGGTCAGCCCCAGCATTTT.